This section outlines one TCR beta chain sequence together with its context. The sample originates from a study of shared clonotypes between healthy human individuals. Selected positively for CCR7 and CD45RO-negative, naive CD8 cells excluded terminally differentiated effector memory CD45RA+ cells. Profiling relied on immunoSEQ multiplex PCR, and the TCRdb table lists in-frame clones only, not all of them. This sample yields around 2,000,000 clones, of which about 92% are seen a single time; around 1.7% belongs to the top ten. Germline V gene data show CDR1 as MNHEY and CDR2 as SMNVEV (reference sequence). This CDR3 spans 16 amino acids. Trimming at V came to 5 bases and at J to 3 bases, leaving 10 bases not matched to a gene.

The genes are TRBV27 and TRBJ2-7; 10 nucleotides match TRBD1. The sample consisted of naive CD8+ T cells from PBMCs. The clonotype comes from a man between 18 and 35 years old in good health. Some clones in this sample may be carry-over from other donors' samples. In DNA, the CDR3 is TGTGCCAGCAGTCCAGGGACAGGGGAGATAGTCTACGAGCAGTACTTC. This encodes CASSPGTGEIVYEQYF.